Below, 18 T cell receptor beta chains from the same sample are listed, as sequenced in a study of early T cells in non-severe SARS-CoV-2 infection. TCRdb re-derived calls from the 5' RACE reads in MiXCR, one entry per CDR3 protein. The sample lists about 35,000 distinct CDR3 sequences; approximately 6.1% were seen once. The sequenced sample consisted of whole blood. The source of these receptors is an adult who was a healthcare worker with PCR-confirmed SARS-CoV-2 infection or an uninfected control (not recorded which).

This clonotype was detected ten times or more. The chain is built from TRBV10-3 and TRBJ2-7; TRBD1 matches at 10 bases. Germline trimming cut 6 bases from V and 2 bases from J; bases unmatched to any gene: 7. Germline assignment: CDR1 ENHRY and CDR2 SYGVKD. The CDR3 consists of 15 residues. The CDR3 DNA is TGTGCCATCAGCCTTGCGGGACAGGGGACCTACGAGCAGTACTTC. This encodes CAISLAGQGTYEQYF.

This clonotype appeared many times. The chain carries TRBV20-1 and TRBJ2-5, with D perhaps TRBD2 (6 bases). Germline loops: CDR1 DFQATT, CDR2 SNEGSKA (reference sequence). The CDR3 has 15 amino acids. Trimming removed 6 bases at V and 3 bases at J, with 20 bases between. Here the CDR3 reads CSAIATLLAKETQYF. The CDR3 region has the DNA TGCAGTGCCATAGCGACATTGCTAGCGAAAGAGACCCAGTACTTC.

This clonotype was counted at least ten times. The chain is built from TRBV3-1 and TRBJ2-1; a possible D gene is TRBD2 (5 bases). The CDR3 spans 15 residues. The V gene lost 1 base and the J gene lost 0 bases, with 7 bases spanning the gap. The V gene's germline CDR1 is LGHDT and CDR2 YNNKEL (reference sequence). The CDR3 nucleotides are TGTGCCAGCAGCCAAGTCGGGATCTCCTACAATGAGCAGTTCTTC. It yields the protein CASSQVGISYNEQFF.

There are many counts of this clonotype. V usage is TRBV7-9 and J usage is TRBJ1-2; no clear D. Deletions cut 5 bases from V and 8 bases from J, with 15 bases between. CDR3 length: 13 residues. In germline, CDR1 is SEHNR, CDR2 FQNEAQ (reference sequence). The CDR3, as DNA: TGTGCCAGCAGCGCCCGGCCAACATTAGGCTACACCTTC. Its translation is CASSARPTLGYTF. The complete variable domain, with remaining parts taken from reference TRBV7-9 and TRBJ1-2, reads DTGVSQNPRHKITKRGQNVTFRCDPISEHNRLYWYRQTLGQGPEFLTYFQNEAQLEKSRLLSDRFSAERPKGSFSTLEIQRTEQGDSAMYLCASSARPTLGYTFGSGTRLTVV.

This clonotype occurred a few times. The J gene is TRBJ1-3, the V gene TRBV10-3; D unresolved. CDR1 and CDR2 (germline): ENHRY, SYGVKD. There are 16 residues in the CDR3. V dropped 2 bases and J dropped 3 bases, with 14 bases sitting between them. The CDR3 DNA reads as TGTGCCATCAGTGAGCAAACCGGACGGAGTGGAAACACCATATATTTT. This codes for CAISEQTGRSGNTIYF.

This clonotype has ten or more counts. The chain has TRBV27 and TRBJ2-7; D call uncertain. CDR1 is MNHEY and CDR2 is SMNVEV in the germline V gene (reference sequence). The V end was cut by 1 base, the J end by 2 bases, with 21 bases between. This CDR3 has 18 amino acids. CDR3 residues: CASSLFPSTLKGPYEQYF. The CDR3 DNA reads as TGTGCCAGCAGTTTATTCCCATCTACGCTAAAGGGCCCCTACGAGCAGTACTTC.

The sample holds many counts of this clonotype. The chain is built from TRBV6-6 and TRBJ2-1; 11 nucleotides line up with TRBD2. The junction had 5 bases not matched to a gene; V was cut back by 4 bases and J by 6 bases. Germline V gene lookup returns CDR1 MNHNY and CDR2 SVGAGI (reference sequence). There are 15 residues in the CDR3. The CDR3 DNA reads TGTGCCAGCAGTTTAGCGGGAGGGCCCTCCAATGAGCAGTTCTTC. Amino acid sequence: CASSLAGGPSNEQFF.

There are many counts of this clonotype. The chain joins TRBV20-1 to TRBJ1-1; D is undetermined. CDR1 DFQATT and CDR2 SNEGSKA come from the germline V gene (reference sequence). The CDR3 consists of 13 residues. V shed 5 bases and J shed 3 bases, with 13 bases lying between them. CDR3 DNA: TGCAGTGCTGGGTCTTGGGAGGACACTGAAGCTTTCTTT. It codes for CSAGSWEDTEAFF.

The V and J genes are TRBV27 and TRBJ2-2; TRBD1 matches at 9 bases. This CDR3 contains 16 residues. From germline, CDR1 is MNHEY and CDR2 SMNVEV (reference sequence). V lost 4 bases and J lost 7; bases outside the gene matches: 10. CDR3 in DNA: TGTGCCAGCAGTTCATGGACAGGGGTGTTAGGCGGGGAGCTGTTTTTT. Translation gives CASSSWTGVLGGELFF.

There are many counts of this clonotype. The chain combines TRBV12-2 with TRBJ2-4; no check of the table's D call, TRBD1, against the DNA was made. TRBV12-2 is noted as a pseudogene. This CDR3 has 20 residues. The CDR3 spells CASRLAASPHSDRVENIQYF. The CDR3 DNA sequence: TGTGCAAGTCGCTTAGCAGCCTCACCCCACTCGGACAGGGTGGAAAACATTCAGTACTTC.

Many counts were recorded for this clonotype. CDR3 bases: TGTGCCAGCAGCCAGGATGTGAATACGCAGTATTTT. Protein: CASSQDVNTQYF. The genes are TRBV7-9 and TRBJ2-3; no firm D call. Germline values: CDR1 SEHNR, CDR2 FQNEAQ (reference sequence). The CDR3 is 12 amino acids. The germline V and J ends were trimmed by 5 bases and 7 bases, with 10 bases remaining between them.

The sample holds many counts of this clonotype. The V gene is TRBV9, the J gene TRBJ2-3; TRBD1 agrees at 7 bases. This CDR3 has 17 residues. The germline V gene has CDR1 SGDLS and CDR2 YYNGEE. The V gene end was trimmed by 4 bases and the J gene end by 2 bases; junction bases not matched to a gene: 13. Here the CDR3 DNA reads TGTGCCAGCAGCCGGGACAGTTCTCAAAGCCCCACAGATACGCAGTATTTT. It encodes CASSRDSSQSPTDTQYF. The entire variable domain, with the rest obtained from reference TRBV9 and TRBJ2-3, is as follows: DSGVTQTPKHLITATGQRVTLRCSPRSGDLSVYWYQQSLDQGLQFLIQYYNGEERAKGNILERFSAQQFPDLHSELNLSSLELGDSALYFCASSRDSSQSPTDTQYFGPGTRLTVL.

In regard to this clonotype: A much larger clone lies a single base off, so this may be a read error. The V call is TRBV9, the J call TRBJ2-7; D is ambiguous. CDR1 and CDR2 from the germline V gene are SGDLS and YYNGEE. V was clipped by 3 bases and J by 0 bases, with 7 bases between them. The CDR3 has 13 amino acids. The CDR3 DNA sequence: TGTGCCAGCAGCGGGACCAGCTCCTACGAGCAGTACTTC. Translating it yields CASSGTSSYEQYF.

There are a few counts of this clonotype. V is TRBV15 and J is TRBJ2-1; D unclear. V gave up 0 bases and J gave up 0 bases, with 15 bases separating them. Germline loops: CDR1 LNHNV, CDR2 YYDKDF (reference sequence). The CDR3 length is 18 residues. The CDR3 is CATSRDRPGPLSYNEQFF. The CDR3 DNA follows: TGTGCCACCAGCAGAGATCGACCCGGCCCTCTCTCCTACAATGAGCAGTTCTTC.

This clonotype was detected ten times or more. The rearrangement joins TRBV20-1 to TRBJ2-7, with D perhaps matching TRBD1 or TRBD2 (5 bases each). The CDR3 has 15 residues. V dropped 5 bases and J dropped 0 bases, with 17 bases sitting between them. Germline CDR1 and CDR2: DFQATT and SNEGSKA (reference sequence). In DNA, the CDR3 is TGCAGTGCTCCTTCCGGGACGGCGAGCTCCTACGAGCAGTACTTC. It specifies CSAPSGTASSYEQYF.

In this sample, this clonotype turned up a few times. J is TRBJ2-6 and V is TRBV11-1; TRBD1 agrees at 10 bases. The germline V gene has CDR1 SGHAT and CDR2 FQDESV (reference sequence). J was trimmed by 2 bases and V by 2 bases; bases with no gene match: 3. CDR3 length equals 17 residues. CDR3 sequence: CASSLRQGAAGANVLTF. CDR3 nucleotides: TGTGCCAGCAGCTTAAGACAGGGGGCGGCTGGGGCCAACGTCCTGACTTTC.

This clonotype was found many times. This chain connects TRBV5-1 to TRBJ2-2; D unclear. V gave up 0 bases and J gave up 2 bases, with 8 bases separating them. The CDR3 has 15 residues. CDR1 is SGHRS, CDR2 YFSETQ, per germline. CDR3 amino acids: CASSLDGLNTGELFF. CDR3 sequence (DNA): TGCGCCAGCAGCTTGGACGGATTAAACACCGGGGAGCTGTTTTTT.

This clonotype was picked up many times. This chain connects TRBV19 to TRBJ1-5; a weak D match, TRBD1 (5 bases). CDR1 is LNHDA, CDR2 SQIVND, per germline (reference sequence). Trimming removed 8 bases at V and 9 bases at J, with 8 bases between. CDR3 length equals 10 residues. The CDR3 DNA follows: TGTGCCAGTGGGGGTTTGCCCCAGCATTTT. The encoded protein is CASGGLPQHF.